This T cell receptor beta chain was sequenced for a study of blood T cell dynamics during melanoma immunotherapy. The junction had 9 bases not matched to a gene; V was cut back by 4 bases and J by 0 bases. The CDR3 sequence is 16 residues long. Germline V gene lookup returns CDR1 SGHTA and CDR2 FQGNSA. Method: immunoSEQ multiplex PCR; TCRdb's copy keeps in-frame clones and lacks some. The sample yields 10,000 to 15,000 clones, about 81% seen once. The time point denotes: pre-treatment baseline. The TCR sequence derives from a human donor with melanoma. The chain is built from TRBV7-2 and TRBJ2-7, with 7 bases identical to TRBD1. Material: blood, obtained from a patient treated with checkpoint blockade. This CDR3 is CASSSSGTVASYEQYF. DNA of the CDR3: TGTGCCAGCAGCTCCTCCGGGACAGTCGCCTCCTACGAGCAGTACTTC.